This is a list of T cell receptor beta chains from one sample in a study of T cells in Graves' hyperthyroidism and ophthalmopathy. A single record per CDR3 protein comes from TCRdb applying MiXCR to the multiplex PCR reads. The data hold 250,000 to 300,000 distinct CDR3 sequences, with roughly a fifth observed a single time. Specimen: blood. The receptors come from a man in his fifties or sixties with Graves' ophthalmopathy. Each CDR3 is given with its conserved first and last residue. The order of the fields is V gene, J gene, D gene, clone size, CDR3 protein, CDR3 DNA. The D gene is left open where the match is weak. Clone size is shown for a subset of rows, as once, few, many or a class of expanded clone.

>TRBV2|TRBJ2-3|.|many
CASRTDTQYF
TGTGCCAGTCGCACAGATACGCAGTATTTT
>TRBV9|TRBJ1-3|.|.
CASSVGGVGNTIYF
TGTGCCAGCAGCGTAGGAGGTGTTGGAAACACCATATATTTT
>TRBV2|TRBJ2-3|.|many
CASSGGRESDTQYF
TGTGCCAGCAGTGGTGGCAGGGAGTCAGATACGCAGTATTTT
>TRBV5-1|TRBJ2-7|TRBD1|.
CASSFGTGGAYEQYF
TGCGCCAGCAGCTTCGGGACAGGGGGGGCCTACGAGCAGTACTTC
>TRBV18|TRBJ2-5|.|many
CASSPGGDKTQYF
TGTGCCAGCTCACCAGGAGGAGATAAGACCCAGTACTTC
>TRBV28|TRBJ1-2|.|many
CASTLGPLKGYTF
TGTGCCAGCACCCTTGGACCCCTTAAGGGCTACACCTTC
>TRBV11-2|TRBJ2-1|TRBD2|many
CASSLEWREVKQFF
TGTGCCAGCAGCTTAGAGTGGCGGGAGGTAAAGCAGTTCTTC
>TRBV6-2/TRBV6-3|TRBJ2-3|.|.
CASSNIGGSDTQYF
TGTGCCAGCAGTAACATAGGGGGTTCAGATACGCAGTATTTT
>TRBV4-2|TRBJ2-1|.|.
CASSQNGGTVGGEQFF
TGTGCCAGCAGCCAAAATGGGGGGACTGTGGGTGGGGAGCAGTTCTTC
>TRBV28|TRBJ2-5|.|many
CASSSDGHQETQYF
TGTGCCAGCAGTTCCGACGGACACCAAGAGACCCAGTACTTC
>TRBV28|TRBJ2-1|TRBD2|many
CASSLWTSGTKNEQFF
TGTGCCAGCAGTTTGTGGACTAGCGGGACTAAGAATGAGCAGTTCTTC
>TRBV11-1|TRBJ2-1|TRBD1|.
CASSKRQGPYNEQFF
TGTGCCAGCAGCAAAAGACAGGGACCCTACAATGAGCAGTTCTTC
>TRBV2|TRBJ2-2|TRBD1|few
CASRARGQNTGELFF
TGTGCCAGCAGGGCCAGGGGGCAGAACACCGGGGAGCTGTTTTTT
>TRBV7-3|TRBJ2-3|.|few
CASRPDGSTDTQYF
TGTGCCAGCAGGCCGGACGGTAGCACAGATACGCAGTATTTT
>TRBV28|TRBJ1-5|.|few
CASSLKVQPQHF
TGTGCCAGCAGCCTGAAGGTTCAGCCCCAGCATTTT
>TRBV27|TRBJ2-7|.|few
CASSLGGEEYEQYF
TGTGCCAGCAGTTTAGGGGGTGAAGAATACGAGCAGTACTTC
>TRBV6-1|TRBJ1-5|.|.
CTSTLGGTRGNQPQHF
TGTACCAGCACCCTCGGAGGGACGAGGGGCAATCAGCCCCAGCATTTT
>TRBV11-2|TRBJ2-3|.|many
CASSLVWGRDTQYF
TGTGCCAGCAGCTTAGTGTGGGGGAGAGATACGCAGTATTTT
>TRBV12-3/TRBV12-4|TRBJ1-5|.|many
CASSKGSDQPQHF
TGTGCCAGCAGCAAAGGGTCCGATCAGCCCCAGCATTTT
>TRBV7-2|TRBJ1-5|.|.
CASSQQAGGGNQPQHF
TGTGCCAGCAGCCAACAGGCCGGGGGGGGGAATCAGCCCCAGCATTTT
>TRBV6-2/TRBV6-3|TRBJ1-5|.|few
CASSDGGPASNQPQHF
TGTGCCAGCAGTGACGGGGGACCTGCTAGCAATCAGCCCCAGCATTTT
>TRBV6-1|TRBJ1-6|.|few
CASSPAGAYNSPLHF
TGTGCCAGCAGCCCCGCCGGGGCCTATAATTCACCCCTCCACTTT
>TRBV28|TRBJ1-4|TRBD1|.
CASSTVPGGQGRRAANEKLFF
TGTGCCAGCAGTACAGTTCCGGGCGGACAGGGGAGACGGGCAGCTAATGAAAAACTGTTTTTT
>TRBV7-2|TRBJ2-1|TRBD1|many
CASSFWGTEYNEQFF
TGTGCCAGCAGCTTCTGGGGGACAGAGTACAATGAGCAGTTCTTC
>TRBV3-1|TRBJ1-5|.|many
CASSQDHRAHQPQHF
TGTGCCAGCAGCCAAGACCACAGGGCCCATCAGCCCCAGCATTTT
>TRBV18|TRBJ2-1|.|many
CASSQGDRNEQFF
TGTGCCAGCTCCCAGGGCGATAGGAATGAGCAGTTCTTC
>TRBV20-1|TRBJ2-3|TRBD1|many
CSARETGRAQYF
TGCAGTGCTAGAGAGACAGGGCGGGCGCAGTATTTT
>TRBV10-3|TRBJ1-5|.|few
CAISESRVVDQPQHF
TGTGCCATCAGTGAGTCTCGGGTTGTTGATCAGCCCCAGCATTTT
>TRBV30|TRBJ2-1|.|once
CAWSSSPEQFF
TGTGCCTGGAGCTCCTCGCCTGAGCAGTTCTTC
>TRBV3-1|TRBJ1-2|.|many
CASSPGRGRDYGYTF
TGTGCCAGCAGCCCCGGACGGGGCAGAGACTATGGCTACACCTTC
>TRBV5-1|TRBJ2-3|TRBD2|few
CASSSSLAGSTDAQYF
TGCGCCAGCAGCTCCTCACTAGCGGGAAGCACAGATGCGCAGTATTTT
>TRBV5-6|TRBJ2-1|.|few
CASSHGLSFYNEQFF
TGTGCCAGCAGCCACGGACTCTCCTTCTACAATGAGCAGTTCTTC
>TRBV9|TRBJ2-1|TRBD2|few
CASSVGARGREVAVNSYNEQFF
TGTGCCAGCAGCGTAGGGGCTCGAGGGCGGGAGGTGGCTGTGAACTCCTACAATGAGCAGTTCTTC
>TRBV7-3|TRBJ2-1|.|.
CASSLSRDLYNEQFF
TGTGCCAGCAGCTTATCCCGTGACCTATACAATGAGCAGTTCTTC
>TRBV18|TRBJ2-5|TRBD2|many
CASSPIGRAGETQYF
TGTGCCAGCTCACCGATCGGGAGGGCCGGGGAGACCCAGTACTTC
>TRBV27|TRBJ2-7|TRBD1|few
CASSFPGTGVYEQYF
TGTGCCAGCAGTTTCCCCGGGACAGGAGTTTACGAGCAGTACTTC
>TRBV7-9|TRBJ1-2|.|.
CASSLPRGEFYGYTF
TGTGCCAGCAGCCTGCCGAGGGGGGAGTTCTATGGCTACACCTTC
>TRBV27|TRBJ1-2|.|.
CASSRADDYGYTF
TGTGCCAGCAGCCGGGCGGATGACTATGGCTACACCTTC
>TRBV28|TRBJ2-1|TRBD2|many
CASSLSTGLAAYNEQFF
TGTGCCAGCAGTTTATCGACGGGACTAGCCGCCTACAATGAGCAGTTCTTC
>TRBV30|TRBJ1-1|TRBD1|many
CAWSVWGQDTEAFF
TGTGCCTGGAGTGTATGGGGACAGGACACTGAAGCTTTCTTT
>TRBV7-9|TRBJ2-2|.|few
CASSSSLTGELFF
TGTGCCAGCAGCTCCTCACTGACCGGGGAGCTGTTTTTT
>TRBV6-1|TRBJ1-1|.|few
CASSWMNTEAFF
TGTGCCAGCAGCTGGATGAACACTGAAGCTTTCTTT
>TRBV5-1|TRBJ1-1|.|.
CASSPDGYEAFF
TGCGCCAGCAGCCCGGACGGGTACGAAGCTTTCTTT
>TRBV10-3|TRBJ2-7|.|.
CAITGSAAATYEQYF
TGTGCCATCACCGGTAGCGCCGCCGCTACCTACGAGCAGTACTTC
>TRBV20-1|TRBJ2-7|.|.
CSAISLGRSYEQYF
TGCAGTGCTATTTCCCTAGGGCGTTCCTACGAGCAGTACTTC
>TRBV2|TRBJ2-1|.|many
CASSELGAVGEQFF
TGTGCCAGCAGTGAATTGGGGGCGGTCGGTGAGCAGTTCTTC
>TRBV29-1|TRBJ2-1|TRBD1|.
CSVGENRGLGNEQFF
TGCAGCGTTGGTGAAAACAGGGGGCTCGGTAATGAGCAGTTCTTC
>TRBV15|TRBJ2-3|TRBD2|few
CATSGGLRDYSTDTQYF
TGTGCCACCAGCGGGGGACTAAGGGACTATAGCACAGATACGCAGTATTTT
>TRBV12-3/TRBV12-4|TRBJ1-1|TRBD1|many
CASSLTGGNTEAFF
TGTGCCAGCAGTTTGACAGGGGGGAACACTGAAGCTTTCTTT
>TRBV30|TRBJ2-3|.|many
CAWSVKDTQYF
TGTGCCTGGAGTGTAAAAGATACGCAGTATTTT
>TRBV29-1|TRBJ1-1|TRBD1|many
CSGKTGGNTEAFF
TGCAGCGGTAAGACAGGGGGTAACACTGAAGCTTTCTTT
>TRBV28|TRBJ2-2|TRBD1|many
CASSGTGATGELFF
TGTGCCAGCAGTGGCACAGGGGCCACCGGGGAGCTGTTTTTT
>TRBV2|TRBJ2-7|.|.
CASSVGESGPAYEQYF
TGTGCCAGCAGTGTAGGAGAGAGCGGGCCCGCCTACGAGCAGTACTTC
>TRBV20-1|TRBJ1-1|.|many
CSARRTIEAFF
TGCAGTGCTAGAAGGACAATAGAAGCTTTCTTT